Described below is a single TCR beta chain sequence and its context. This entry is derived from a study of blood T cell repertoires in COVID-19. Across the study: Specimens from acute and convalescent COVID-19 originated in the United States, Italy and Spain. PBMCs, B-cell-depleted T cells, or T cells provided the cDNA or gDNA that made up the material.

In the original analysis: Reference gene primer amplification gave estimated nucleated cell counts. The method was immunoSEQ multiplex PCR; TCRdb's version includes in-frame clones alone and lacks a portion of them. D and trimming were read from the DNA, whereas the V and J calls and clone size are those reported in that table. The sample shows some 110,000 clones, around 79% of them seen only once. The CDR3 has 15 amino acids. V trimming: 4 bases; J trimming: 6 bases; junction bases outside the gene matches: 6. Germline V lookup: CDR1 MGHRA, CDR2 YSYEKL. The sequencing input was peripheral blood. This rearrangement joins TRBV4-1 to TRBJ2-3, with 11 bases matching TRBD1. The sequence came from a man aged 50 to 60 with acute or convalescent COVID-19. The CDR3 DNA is TGCGCCAGCAGCCCCGGACAGGGGGCTTTGGATACGCAGTATTTT. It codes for CASSPGQGALDTQYF.